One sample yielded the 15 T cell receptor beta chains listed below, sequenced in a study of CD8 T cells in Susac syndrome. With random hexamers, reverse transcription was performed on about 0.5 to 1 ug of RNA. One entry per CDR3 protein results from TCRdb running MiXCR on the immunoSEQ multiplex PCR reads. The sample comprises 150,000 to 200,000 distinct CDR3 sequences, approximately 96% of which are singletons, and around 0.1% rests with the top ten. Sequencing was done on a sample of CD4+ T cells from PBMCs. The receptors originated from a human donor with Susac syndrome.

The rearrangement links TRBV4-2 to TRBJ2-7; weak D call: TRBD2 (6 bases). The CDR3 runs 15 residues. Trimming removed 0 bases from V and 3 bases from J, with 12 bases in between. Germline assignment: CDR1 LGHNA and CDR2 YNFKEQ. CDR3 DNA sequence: TGTGCCAGCAGCCAAGACCTCACGGGGGACTACGAGCAGTACTTC. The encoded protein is CASSQDLTGDYEQYF.

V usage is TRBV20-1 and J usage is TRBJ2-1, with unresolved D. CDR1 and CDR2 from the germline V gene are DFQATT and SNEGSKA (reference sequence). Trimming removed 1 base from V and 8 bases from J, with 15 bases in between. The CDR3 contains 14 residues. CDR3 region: CSARGQVLIHEQFF. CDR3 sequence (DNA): TGCAGTGCTAGAGGGCAGGTTCTGATCCATGAGCAGTTCTTC.

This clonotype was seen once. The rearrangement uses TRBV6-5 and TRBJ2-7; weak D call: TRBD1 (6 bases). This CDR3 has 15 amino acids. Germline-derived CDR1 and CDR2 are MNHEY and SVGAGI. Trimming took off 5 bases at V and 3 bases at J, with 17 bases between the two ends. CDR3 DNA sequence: TGTGCCAGCAGTCCCGGATGGGACACCATCTACGAGCAGTACTTC. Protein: CASSPGWDTIYEQYF.

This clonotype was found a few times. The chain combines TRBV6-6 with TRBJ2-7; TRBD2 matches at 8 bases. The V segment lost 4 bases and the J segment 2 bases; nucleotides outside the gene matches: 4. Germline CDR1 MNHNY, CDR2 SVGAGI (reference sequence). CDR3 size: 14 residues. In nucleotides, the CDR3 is TGTGCCAGCAGTTTTACTAGCGGCACCTACGAGCAGTACTTC. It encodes CASSFTSGTYEQYF.

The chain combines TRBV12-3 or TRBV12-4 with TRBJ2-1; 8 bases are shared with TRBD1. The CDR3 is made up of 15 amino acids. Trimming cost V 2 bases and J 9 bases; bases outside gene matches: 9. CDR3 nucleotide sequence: TGTGCCAGCAGTTTATTAGGGACAGGACCTAGTGAGCAGTTCTTC. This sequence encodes CASSLLGTGPSEQFF.

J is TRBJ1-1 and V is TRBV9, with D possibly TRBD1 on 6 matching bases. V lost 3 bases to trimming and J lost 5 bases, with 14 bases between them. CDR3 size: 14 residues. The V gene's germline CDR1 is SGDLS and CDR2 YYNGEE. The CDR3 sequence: CASSAYRVGTEAFF. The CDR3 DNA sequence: TGTGCCAGCAGCGCATACAGGGTAGGGACTGAAGCTTTCTTT.

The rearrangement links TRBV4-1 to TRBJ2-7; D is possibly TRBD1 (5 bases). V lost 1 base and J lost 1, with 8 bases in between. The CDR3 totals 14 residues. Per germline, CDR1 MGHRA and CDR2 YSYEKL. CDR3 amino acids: CASSQGGRSYEQYF. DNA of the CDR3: TGCGCCAGCAGCCAAGGGGGCCGATCCTACGAGCAGTACTTC.

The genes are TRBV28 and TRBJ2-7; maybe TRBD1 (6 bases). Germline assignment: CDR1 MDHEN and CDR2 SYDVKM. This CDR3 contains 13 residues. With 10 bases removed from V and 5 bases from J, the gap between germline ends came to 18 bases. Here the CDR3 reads CATTGTPDHEQYF. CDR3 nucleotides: TGTGCCACCACCGGGACACCGGACCACGAGCAGTACTTC.

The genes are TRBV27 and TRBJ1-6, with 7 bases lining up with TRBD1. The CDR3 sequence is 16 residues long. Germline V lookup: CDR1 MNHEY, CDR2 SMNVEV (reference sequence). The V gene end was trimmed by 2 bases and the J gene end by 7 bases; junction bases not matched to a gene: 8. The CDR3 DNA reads TGTGCCAGCAGTTTACTCGAACAGGGGAGCAATTCACCCCTCCACTTT. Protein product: CASSLLEQGSNSPLHF.

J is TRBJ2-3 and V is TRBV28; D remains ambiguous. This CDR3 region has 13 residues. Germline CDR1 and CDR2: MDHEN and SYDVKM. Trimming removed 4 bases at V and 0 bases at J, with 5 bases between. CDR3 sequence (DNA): TGTGCCAGCAGTTCCGATAGCACAGATACGCAGTATTTT. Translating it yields CASSSDSTDTQYF.

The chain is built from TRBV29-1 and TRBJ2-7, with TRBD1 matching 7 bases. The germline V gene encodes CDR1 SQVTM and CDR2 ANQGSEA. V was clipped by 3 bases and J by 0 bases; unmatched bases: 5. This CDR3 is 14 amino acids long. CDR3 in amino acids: CSVDRGQDSYEQYF. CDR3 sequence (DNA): TGCAGCGTTGATAGAGGACAGGACTCCTACGAGCAGTACTTC.

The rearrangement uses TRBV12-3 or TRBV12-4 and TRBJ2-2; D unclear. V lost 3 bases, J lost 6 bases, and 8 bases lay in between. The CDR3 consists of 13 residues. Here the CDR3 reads CASSFGPPGELFF. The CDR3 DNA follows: TGTGCCAGCAGTTTTGGACCTCCCGGGGAGCTGTTTTTT.

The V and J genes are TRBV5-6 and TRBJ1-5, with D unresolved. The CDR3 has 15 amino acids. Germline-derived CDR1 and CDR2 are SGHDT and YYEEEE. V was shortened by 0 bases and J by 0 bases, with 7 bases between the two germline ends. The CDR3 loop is CASSLDGSSNQPQHF. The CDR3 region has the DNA TGTGCCAGCAGCTTGGACGGGAGTAGCAATCAGCCCCAGCATTTT.

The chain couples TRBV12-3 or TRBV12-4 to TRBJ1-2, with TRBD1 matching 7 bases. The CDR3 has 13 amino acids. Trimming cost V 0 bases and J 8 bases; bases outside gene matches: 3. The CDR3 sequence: CASSLAGQMGYTF. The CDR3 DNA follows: TGTGCCAGCAGTTTAGCGGGACAGATGGGCTACACCTTC.

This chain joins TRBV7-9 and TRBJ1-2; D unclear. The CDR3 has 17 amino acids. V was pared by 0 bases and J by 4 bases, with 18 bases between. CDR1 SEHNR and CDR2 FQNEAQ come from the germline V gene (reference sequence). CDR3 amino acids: CASSLASRDTGFYGYTF. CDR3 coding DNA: TGTGCCAGCAGCTTAGCGTCCCGGGATACTGGCTTCTATGGCTACACCTTC.